This T cell receptor (beta chain) was sequenced for a study of cytomegalovirus exposure and HLA in healthy donors. PCR amplification relied on 60 Vbeta primers (plus 13 Jbeta primers). Only in-frame clones appear in the TCRdb table, and some are missing; sequencing was by immunoSEQ multiplex PCR. The sample records fewer than 200,000 clones, roughly 87% being singletons. With regard to this clone: Its antigen is undetermined.

Study conclusions and caveats: Clonal expansion, a later analysis showed, was greater in HLA-associated TCR beta chains than in equally common others.

Germline assignment: CDR1 SQVTM and CDR2 ANQGSEA. V was clipped by 4 bases and J by 6 bases; unmatched bases: 11. CDR3 length equals 15 residues. The receptor comes from a girl in the first two years of life in good health and CMV-seronegative. Sequencing was done on a sample of PBMCs. V and J are TRBV29-1 and TRBJ2-1; TRBD1 matches at 8 bases. The CDR3 DNA is TGCAGCGTTGTAGGGCAGGGGGCAATAAGCAATGAGCAGTTCTTC. Protein sequence: CSVVGQGAISNEQFF.